This T cell receptor beta chain was observed in a study of Tregs in tolerant kidney transplant recipients. Concerning this clone itself: Antigen: not known.

Thawed PBMCs were FACS-sorted into unstimulated CD4+CD25+CD127- regulatory T cells, CD4+CD25- non-regulatory cells, CD4 and CD8 cells. Overall study findings and caveats: Validation in larger populations is needed because few patients were studied.

This CDR3 is 14 amino acids long. Germline lookup yields CDR1 KGHSH and CDR2 LQKENI. Trimming took 3 bases from V and 2 from J, leaving 9 bases between them. Method: immunoSEQ multiplex PCR; TCRdb's copy keeps in-frame clones and lacks some. The sample gives about 100,000 clones, nearly 90% of which show up once; approximately 0.3% is in the top ten. The rearrangement uses TRBV18 and TRBJ2-3; no clear D. The receptor comes from a human donor who received a combined kidney and bone marrow transplant. The specimen comprised CD4+ T cells from blood, sampled before the transplant. The CDR3 region has the DNA TGTGCCAGCTCACCGGGCAGTTACACAGATACGCAGTATTTT. This translates into CASSPGSYTDTQYF.